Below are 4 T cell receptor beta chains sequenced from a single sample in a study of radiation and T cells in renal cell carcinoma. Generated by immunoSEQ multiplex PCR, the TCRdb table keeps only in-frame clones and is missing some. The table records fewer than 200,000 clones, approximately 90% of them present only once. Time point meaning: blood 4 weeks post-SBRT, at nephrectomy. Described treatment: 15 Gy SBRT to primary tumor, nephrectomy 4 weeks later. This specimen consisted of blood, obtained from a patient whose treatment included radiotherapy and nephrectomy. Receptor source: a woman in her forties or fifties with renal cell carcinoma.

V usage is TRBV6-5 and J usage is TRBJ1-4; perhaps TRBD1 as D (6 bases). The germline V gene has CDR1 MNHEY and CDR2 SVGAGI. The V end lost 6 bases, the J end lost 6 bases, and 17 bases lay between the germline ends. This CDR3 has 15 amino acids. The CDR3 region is CASSYDDRNDEKLFF. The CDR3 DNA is TGTGCCAGCAGCTACGATGACAGGAATGATGAAAAACTGTTTTTT.

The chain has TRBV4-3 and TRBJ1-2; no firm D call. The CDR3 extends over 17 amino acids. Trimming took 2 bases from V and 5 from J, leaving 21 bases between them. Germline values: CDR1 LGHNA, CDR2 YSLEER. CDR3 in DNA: TGCGCCAGCAGCCAATATGGGAGGGTCTCCCCACTATATGGCTACACCTTC. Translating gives CASSQYGRVSPLYGYTF.

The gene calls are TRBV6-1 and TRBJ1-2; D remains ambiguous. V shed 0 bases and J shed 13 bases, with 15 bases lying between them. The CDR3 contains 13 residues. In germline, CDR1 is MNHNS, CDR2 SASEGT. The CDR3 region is CASSEALDPGCTF. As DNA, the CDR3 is TGTGCCAGCAGTGAAGCGCTTGACCCGGGGTGCACCTTC.

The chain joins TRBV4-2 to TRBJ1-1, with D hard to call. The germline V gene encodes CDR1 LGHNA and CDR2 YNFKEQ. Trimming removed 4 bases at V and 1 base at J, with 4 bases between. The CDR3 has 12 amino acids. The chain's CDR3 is CASSPENTEAFF. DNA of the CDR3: TGTGCCAGCAGCCCAGAGAACACTGAAGCTTTCTTT.